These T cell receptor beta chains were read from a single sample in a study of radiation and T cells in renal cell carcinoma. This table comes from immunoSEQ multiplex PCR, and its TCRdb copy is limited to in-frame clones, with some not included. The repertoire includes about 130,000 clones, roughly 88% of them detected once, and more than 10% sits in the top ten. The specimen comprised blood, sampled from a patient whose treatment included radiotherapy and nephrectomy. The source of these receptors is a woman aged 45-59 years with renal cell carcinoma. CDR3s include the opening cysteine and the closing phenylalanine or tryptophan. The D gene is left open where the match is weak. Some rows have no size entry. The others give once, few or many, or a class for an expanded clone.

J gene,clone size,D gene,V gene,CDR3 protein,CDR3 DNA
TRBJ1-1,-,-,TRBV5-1,CASSLGQENTEAFF,TGCGCCAGCAGCTTGGGACAGGAGAACACTGAAGCTTTCTTT
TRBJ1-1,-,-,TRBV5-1,CASSPSPGANTEAFF,TGCGCCAGCAGCCCAAGCCCCGGGGCGAACACTGAAGCTTTCTTT
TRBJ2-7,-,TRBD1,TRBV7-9,CASSLWDRGTYEQYF,TGTGCCAGCAGCTTATGGGACAGGGGGACCTACGAGCAGTACTTC
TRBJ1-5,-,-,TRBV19,CASTQGTNQPQHF,TGTGCCAGTACCCAGGGCACCAATCAGCCCCAGCATTTT
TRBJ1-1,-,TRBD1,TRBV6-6,CASILVAGDSEAFF,TGTGCCAGCATTCTCGTGGCCGGGGACAGTGAAGCTTTCTTT
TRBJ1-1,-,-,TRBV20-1,CSALGDTEAFF,TGCAGTGCACTTGGGGACACTGAAGCTTTCTTT
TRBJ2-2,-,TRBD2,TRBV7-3,CASSPTPGLAVGELFF,TGTGCCAGCAGCCCAACGCCGGGACTAGCGGTCGGGGAGCTGTTTTTT
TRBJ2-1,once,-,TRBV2,CASALTSNEQFF,TGTGCCAGCGCCCTAACTAGCAATGAGCAGTTCTTC
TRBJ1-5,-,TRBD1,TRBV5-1,CASSTADRGINQPQHF,TGCGCCAGCAGCACCGCGGACAGGGGGATTAATCAGCCCCAGCATTTT
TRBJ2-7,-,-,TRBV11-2,CASSFMSSGSYEQYF,TGTGCCAGCAGCTTTATGAGCAGTGGTTCCTACGAGCAGTACTTC
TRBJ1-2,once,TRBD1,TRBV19,CASRWDRGSGYTF,TGTGCCAGTCGATGGGACAGGGGGTCTGGCTACACCTTC
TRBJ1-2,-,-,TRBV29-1,CSVTDGIYGYTF,TGCAGCGTCACGGATGGTATCTATGGCTACACCTTC
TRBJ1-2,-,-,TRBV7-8,CASSLTEGVNYGYTF,TGTGCCAGCAGCTTAACAGAGGGCGTTAACTATGGCTACACCTTC
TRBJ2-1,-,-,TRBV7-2,CASSLDPGIYNEQFF,TGTGCCAGCAGCTTAGACCCGGGGATATACAATGAGCAGTTCTTC
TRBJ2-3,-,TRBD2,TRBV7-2,CASSLVVSGVDTQYF,TGTGCCAGCAGCTTAGTGGTTAGCGGGGTGGATACGCAGTATTTT
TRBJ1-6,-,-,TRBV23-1,CASSQSPIWGAKRGRDSPLHF,TGCGCCAGCAGTCAGTCTCCTATTTGGGGGGCTAAACGAGGAAGGGATTCACCCCTCCACTTT
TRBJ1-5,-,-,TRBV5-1,CASSPEGNQPQHF,TGCGCCAGCAGCCCGGAGGGCAATCAGCCCCAGCATTTT
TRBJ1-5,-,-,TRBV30,CAWSSGKFHNQPQHF,TGTGCCTGGTCTTCGGGAAAATTCCACAATCAGCCCCAGCATTTT
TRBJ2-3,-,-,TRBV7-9,CASSPLETQYF,TGTGCCAGCAGCCCCCTAGAGACGCAGTATTTT
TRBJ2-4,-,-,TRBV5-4,CASSLMTSPGNIQYF,TGTGCCAGCAGCCTTATGACCTCTCCGGGAAACATTCAGTACTTC
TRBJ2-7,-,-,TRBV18,CASSPPGAGAGSEQYF,TGTGCCAGCTCACCACCGGGGGCAGGGGCGGGCAGTGAGCAGTACTTC
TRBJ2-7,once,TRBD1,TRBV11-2,CASSIRDRGSYEQYF,TGTGCCAGCAGCATCCGGGACAGGGGGTCCTACGAGCAGTACTTC
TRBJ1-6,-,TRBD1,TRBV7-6,CASSTTDRGNSPLHF,TGTGCCAGCAGCACTACGGACAGGGGGAATTCACCCCTCCACTTT
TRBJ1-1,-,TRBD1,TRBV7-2,CASSSGTVKNTEAFF,TGTGCCAGCAGCAGTGGGACAGTCAAAAACACTGAAGCTTTCTTT
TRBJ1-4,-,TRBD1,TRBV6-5,CASRSGDRGVEKLFF,TGTGCCAGCAGATCCGGCGACAGGGGAGTTGAAAAACTGTTTTTT